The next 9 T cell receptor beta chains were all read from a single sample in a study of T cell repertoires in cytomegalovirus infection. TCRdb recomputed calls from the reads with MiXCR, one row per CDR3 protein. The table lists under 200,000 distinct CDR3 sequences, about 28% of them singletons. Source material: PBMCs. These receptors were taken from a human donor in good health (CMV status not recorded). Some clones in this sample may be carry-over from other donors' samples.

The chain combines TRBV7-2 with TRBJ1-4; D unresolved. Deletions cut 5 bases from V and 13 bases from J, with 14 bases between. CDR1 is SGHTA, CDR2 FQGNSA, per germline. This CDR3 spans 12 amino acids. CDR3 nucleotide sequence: TGTGCCAGCAGCCCGGCCGGAAGTGGACTGTTTTTT. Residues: CASSPAGSGLFF.

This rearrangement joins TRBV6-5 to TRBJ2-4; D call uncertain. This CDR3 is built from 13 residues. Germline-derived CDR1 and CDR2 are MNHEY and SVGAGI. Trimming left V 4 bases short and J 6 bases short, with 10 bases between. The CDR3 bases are TGTGCCAGCAGTTTAGGGTCTTTAAACATTCAGTACTTC. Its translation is CASSLGSLNIQYF.

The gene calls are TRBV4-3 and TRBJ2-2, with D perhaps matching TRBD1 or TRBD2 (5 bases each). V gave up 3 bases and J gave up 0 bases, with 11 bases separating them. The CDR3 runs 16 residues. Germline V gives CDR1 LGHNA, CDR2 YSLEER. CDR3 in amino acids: CASSQDRGTNTGELFF. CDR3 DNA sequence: TGCGCCAGCAGCCAGGACCGGGGCACGAACACCGGGGAGCTGTTTTTT.

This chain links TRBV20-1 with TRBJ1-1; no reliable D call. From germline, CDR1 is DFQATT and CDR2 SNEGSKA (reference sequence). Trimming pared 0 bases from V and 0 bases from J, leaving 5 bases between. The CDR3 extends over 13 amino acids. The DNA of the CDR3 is TGCAGTGCTAGAGAGGCGATGAACACTGAAGCTTTCTTT. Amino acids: CSAREAMNTEAFF.

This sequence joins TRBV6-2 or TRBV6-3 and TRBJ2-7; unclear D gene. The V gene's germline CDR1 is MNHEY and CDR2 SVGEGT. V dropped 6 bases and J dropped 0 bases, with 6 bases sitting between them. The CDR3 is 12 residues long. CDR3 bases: TGTGCCAGCAGCGGGCCCTCCTACGAGCAGTACTTC. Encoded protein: CASSGPSYEQYF.

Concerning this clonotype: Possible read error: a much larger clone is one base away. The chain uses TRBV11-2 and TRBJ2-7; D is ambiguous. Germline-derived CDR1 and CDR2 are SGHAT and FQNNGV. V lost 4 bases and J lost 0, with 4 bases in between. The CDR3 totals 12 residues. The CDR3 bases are TGTGCCAGCAGCTGGAACTCCTACGAGCAGTACTTC. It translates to CASSWNSYEQYF.

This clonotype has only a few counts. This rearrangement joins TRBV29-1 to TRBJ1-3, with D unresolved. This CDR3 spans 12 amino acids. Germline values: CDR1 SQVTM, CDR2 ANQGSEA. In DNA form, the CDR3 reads TGCAGAGCGGATGGAGCAGGAAACACCATATATTTT. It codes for CRADGAGNTIYF.

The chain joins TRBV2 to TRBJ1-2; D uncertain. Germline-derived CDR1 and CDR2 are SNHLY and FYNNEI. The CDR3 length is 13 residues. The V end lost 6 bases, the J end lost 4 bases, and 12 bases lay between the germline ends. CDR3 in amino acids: CASSYKGGYGYTF. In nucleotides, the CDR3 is TGTGCCAGCAGCTATAAAGGCGGCTATGGCTACACCTTC. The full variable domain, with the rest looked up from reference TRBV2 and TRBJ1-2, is EPEVTQTPSHQVTQMGQEVILRCVPISNHLYFYWYRQILGQKVEFLVSFYNNEISEKSEIFDDQFSVERPDGSNFTLKIRSTKLEDSAMYFCASSYKGGYGYTFGSGTRLTVV.

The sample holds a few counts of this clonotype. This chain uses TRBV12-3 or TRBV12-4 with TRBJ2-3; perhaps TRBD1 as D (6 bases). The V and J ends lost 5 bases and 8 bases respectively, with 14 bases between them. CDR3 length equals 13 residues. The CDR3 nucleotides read TGTGCCAGCAGTCTCCAGGGGTCGGGTACGCAGTATTTT. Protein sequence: CASSLQGSGTQYF.